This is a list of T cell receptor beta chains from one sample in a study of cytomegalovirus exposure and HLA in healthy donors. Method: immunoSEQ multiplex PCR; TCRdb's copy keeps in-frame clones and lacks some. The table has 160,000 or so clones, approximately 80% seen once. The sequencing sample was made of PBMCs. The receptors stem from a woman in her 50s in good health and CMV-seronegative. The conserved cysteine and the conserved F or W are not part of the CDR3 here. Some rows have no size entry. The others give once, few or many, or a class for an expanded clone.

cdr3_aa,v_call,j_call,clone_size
ASSPGGPVDTQY,TRBV28,TRBJ2-3,-
ASSQVAEDTEAF,TRBV4-1,TRBJ1-1,-
ASHRRGKLSDTQY,TRBV6-4,TRBJ2-3,-
ASSFFESTEAF,TRBV27,TRBJ1-1,-
ASSFRGESTGELF,TRBV5-1,TRBJ2-2,-
ASSESTVGRGADTQY,TRBV2,TRBJ2-3,-
ASRTGAGYGYT,TRBV28,TRBJ1-2,-
ASSSGNQPQH,TRBV7-9,TRBJ1-5,-
ASSRSGSEKDTQY,TRBV5-4,TRBJ2-3,-
ASSGTGPFSAF,TRBV6-5,TRBJ1-1,-
SVEIGGLQETQY,TRBV29-1,TRBJ2-5,few
ASRTPTTSNTEAF,TRBV28,TRBJ1-1,-
ASSARETNTGELF,TRBV2,TRBJ2-2,-
AWRAGTTGANVLT,TRBV30,TRBJ2-6,-
ASSSSGGFQSSYNEQF,TRBV27,TRBJ2-1,-
ATTGGVADARNREQY,TRBV5-6,TRBJ2-7,-
ACSRGEQAGELF,TRBV30,TRBJ2-2,-
ASSWDSPTGELF,TRBV6-5,TRBJ2-2,-
ASSLSWGGPYEQY,TRBV28,TRBJ2-7,-
ASSLTETNTGELF,TRBV5-1,TRBJ2-2,-
ASSLFLGGGYNEQF,TRBV27,TRBJ2-1,-
AISESALAGPTDTQY,TRBV10-3,TRBJ2-3,-
ASSPWGTSYNEQF,TRBV28,TRBJ2-1,-
ASSLSGGPGGNEQF,TRBV5-4,TRBJ2-1,-
ASSPSRNSRGYT,TRBV6-5,TRBJ1-2,-
ASSRLQGRWNTEAF,TRBV23-1,TRBJ1-1,-
ASSVPTGGSYNSPLH,TRBV5-5,TRBJ1-6,-
ASSEWRRTGELF,TRBV6-1,TRBJ2-2,-
ASSLKTGENEKLF,TRBV7-9,TRBJ1-4,-
ASSLAPVEAF,TRBV7-9,TRBJ1-1,-
ASSLGGQGGNQPQH,TRBV7-9,TRBJ1-5,once
ASSRERVKNNEQF,TRBV4-3,TRBJ2-1,-
ASNDRAGYTEAF,TRBV21-1,TRBJ1-1,-
ASSVSGGMGETQY,TRBV9,TRBJ2-5,-
ASSPRGGLDDTIY,TRBV7-8,TRBJ1-3,once
ASSATGGEF,TRBV5-6,TRBJ1-1,-
ASSQGAGEQY,TRBV6-6,TRBJ2-7,-
ASSGNRVGEQY,TRBV6-1,TRBJ2-7,few
ASSSGLNQETQY,TRBV7-9,TRBJ2-5,-
AISVMLAGVAGADVLT,TRBV10-3,TRBJ2-6,-
ASNRDPRRGEQF,TRBV6-5,TRBJ2-1,-
ASSATGTGAETQY,TRBV7-3,TRBJ2-5,-
ATTTGRSPLH,TRBV2,TRBJ1-6,few
ASSPDPVRRGYT,TRBV7-2,TRBJ1-2,once
ASSIDRRGSYGYT,TRBV19,TRBJ1-2,-
ASRKGQGSSYEQY,TRBV7-9,TRBJ2-7,-
ASSLPGLEQF,TRBV5-1,TRBJ2-1,-
ASSPGGGGNEQF,TRBV4-1,TRBJ2-1,-
ASSSLAENTGELF,TRBV5-4,TRBJ2-2,-
ASSVNVGRGTGELF,TRBV9,TRBJ2-2,-
ASSPGTPQTGYT,TRBV5-6,TRBJ1-2,-
ATRTGALGYT,TRBV28,TRBJ1-2,-